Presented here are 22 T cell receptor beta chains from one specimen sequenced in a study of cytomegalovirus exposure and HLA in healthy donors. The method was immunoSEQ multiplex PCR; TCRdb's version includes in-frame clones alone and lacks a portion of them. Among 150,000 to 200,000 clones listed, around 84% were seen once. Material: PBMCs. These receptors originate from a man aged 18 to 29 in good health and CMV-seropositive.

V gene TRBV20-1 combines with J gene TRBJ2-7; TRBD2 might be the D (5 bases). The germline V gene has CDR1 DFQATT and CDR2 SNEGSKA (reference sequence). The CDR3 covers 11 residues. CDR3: CTGLAGYEQYF. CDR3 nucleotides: TGCACTGGACTGGCGGGCTACGAGCAGTACTTC.

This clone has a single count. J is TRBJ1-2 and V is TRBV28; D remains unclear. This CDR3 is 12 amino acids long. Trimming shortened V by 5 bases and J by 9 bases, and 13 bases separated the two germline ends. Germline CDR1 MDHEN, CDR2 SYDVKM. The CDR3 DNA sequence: TGTGCCAGCAGTGATACTAGGGCCCGCTACACCTTC. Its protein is CASSDTRARYTF.

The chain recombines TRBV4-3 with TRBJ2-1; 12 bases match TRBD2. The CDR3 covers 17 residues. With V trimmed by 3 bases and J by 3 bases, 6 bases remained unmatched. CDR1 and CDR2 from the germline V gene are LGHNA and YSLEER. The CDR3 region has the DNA TGCGCCAGCAGCCAGCGACTAGCGGGAGAAGGCTACAATGAGCAGTTCTTC. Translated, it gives CASSQRLAGEGYNEQFF.

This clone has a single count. The CDR3: CASSSTSTNTGELFF. Here the CDR3 DNA reads TGCGCCAGCAGCTCGACTAGCACGAACACCGGGGAGCTGTTTTTT. The rearrangement joins TRBV5-1 to TRBJ2-2; 7 bases agree with TRBD2. This CDR3 has 15 residues. The ends lost 3 bases at V and 0 bases at J; junction bases unmatched: 2. Germline lookup yields CDR1 SGHRS and CDR2 YFSETQ.

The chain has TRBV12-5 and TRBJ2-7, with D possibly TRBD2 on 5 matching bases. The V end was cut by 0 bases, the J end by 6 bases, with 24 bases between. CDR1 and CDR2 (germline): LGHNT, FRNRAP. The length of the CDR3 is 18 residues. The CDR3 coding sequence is TGTGCTAGTGGTTTGGTACTACCGGCGGGTCAGTCAACCGCCGAGCAGTACTTC. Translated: CASGLVLPAGQSTAEQYF.

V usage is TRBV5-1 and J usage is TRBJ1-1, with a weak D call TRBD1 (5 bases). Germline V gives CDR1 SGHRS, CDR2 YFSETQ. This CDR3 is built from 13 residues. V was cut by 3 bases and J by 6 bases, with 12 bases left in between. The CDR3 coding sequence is TGCGCCAGCAGCTCGGGGGGGTTCCCTGAAGCTTTCTTT. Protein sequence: CASSSGGFPEAFF.

The DNA for the CDR3 is TGTGCCAGCAGCTTACCGGGAGCAGGAGAGACCCAGTACTTC. Translated, it gives CASSLPGAGETQYF. The chain employs TRBV11-3 and TRBJ2-5, with a possible D match to TRBD2 (6 bases). Germline values: CDR1 SGHNT, CDR2 YENEEA. The V end was cut by 2 bases, the J end by 4 bases, with 11 bases between. The CDR3 is 14 amino acids.

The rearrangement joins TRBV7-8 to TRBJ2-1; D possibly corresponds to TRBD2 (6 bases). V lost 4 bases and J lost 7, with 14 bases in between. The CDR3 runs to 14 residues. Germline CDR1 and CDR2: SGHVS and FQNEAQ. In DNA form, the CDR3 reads TGTGCCAGCAGCTCCCTTCGGGGGTTAAATGAGCAGTTCTTC. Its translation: CASSSLRGLNEQFF.

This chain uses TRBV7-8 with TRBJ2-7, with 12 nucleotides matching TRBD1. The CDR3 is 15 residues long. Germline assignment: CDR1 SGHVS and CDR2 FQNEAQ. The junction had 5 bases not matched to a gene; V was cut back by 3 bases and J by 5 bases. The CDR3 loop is CASSLGTGGVDEQYF. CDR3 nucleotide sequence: TGTGCCAGCAGCTTGGGGACAGGGGGCGTCGACGAGCAGTACTTC.

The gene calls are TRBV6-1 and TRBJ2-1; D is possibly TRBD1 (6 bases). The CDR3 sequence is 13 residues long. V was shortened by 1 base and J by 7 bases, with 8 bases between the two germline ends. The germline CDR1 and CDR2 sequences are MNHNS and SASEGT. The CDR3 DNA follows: TGTGCCAGCAGTGAAGTACAGGGAAATGAGCAGTTCTTC. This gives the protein CASSEVQGNEQFF.

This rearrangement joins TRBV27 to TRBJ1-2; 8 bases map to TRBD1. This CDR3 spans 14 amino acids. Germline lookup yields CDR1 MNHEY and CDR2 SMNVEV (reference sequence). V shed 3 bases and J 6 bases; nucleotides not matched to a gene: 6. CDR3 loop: CASSFSDRVHGYTF. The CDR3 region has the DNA TGTGCCAGCAGTTTTTCGGACAGGGTACATGGCTACACCTTC.

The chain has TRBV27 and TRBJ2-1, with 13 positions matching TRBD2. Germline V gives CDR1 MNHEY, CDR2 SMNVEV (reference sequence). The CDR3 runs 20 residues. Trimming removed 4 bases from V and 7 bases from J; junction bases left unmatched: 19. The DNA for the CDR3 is TGTGCCAGCAGTTCCCCCTCGGGACTAGCGGGACCAACCAGGAGGAATGAGCAGTTCTTC. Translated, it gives CASSSPSGLAGPTRRNEQFF.

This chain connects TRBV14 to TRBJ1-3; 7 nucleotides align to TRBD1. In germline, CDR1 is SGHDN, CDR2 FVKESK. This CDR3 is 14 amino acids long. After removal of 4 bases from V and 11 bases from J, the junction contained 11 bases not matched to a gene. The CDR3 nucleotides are TGTGCCAGCAGCCTACGGGACAGCGCCGAAGCCATATATTTT. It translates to CASSLRDSAEAIYF.

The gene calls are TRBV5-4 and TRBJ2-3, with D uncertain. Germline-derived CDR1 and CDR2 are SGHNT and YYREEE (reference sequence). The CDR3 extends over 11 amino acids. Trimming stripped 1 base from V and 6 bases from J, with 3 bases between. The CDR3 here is CASSLTDTQYF. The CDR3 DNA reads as TGTGCCAGCAGCTTGACTGATACGCAGTATTTT.

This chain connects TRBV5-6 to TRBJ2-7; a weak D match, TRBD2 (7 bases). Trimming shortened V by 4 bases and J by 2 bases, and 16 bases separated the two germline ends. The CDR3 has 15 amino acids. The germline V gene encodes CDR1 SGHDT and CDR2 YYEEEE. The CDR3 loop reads CASSQQGGGPYEQYF. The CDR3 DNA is TGTGCCAGCAGCCAACAGGGCGGGGGACCCTACGAGCAGTACTTC.

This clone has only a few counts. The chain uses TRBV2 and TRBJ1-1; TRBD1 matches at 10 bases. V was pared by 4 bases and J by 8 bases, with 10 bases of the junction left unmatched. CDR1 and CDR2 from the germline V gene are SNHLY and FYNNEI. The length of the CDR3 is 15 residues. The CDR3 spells CASSARTGGSAEAFF. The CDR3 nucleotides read TGTGCCAGCAGTGCCAGGACAGGGGGATCGGCCGAAGCTTTCTTT.

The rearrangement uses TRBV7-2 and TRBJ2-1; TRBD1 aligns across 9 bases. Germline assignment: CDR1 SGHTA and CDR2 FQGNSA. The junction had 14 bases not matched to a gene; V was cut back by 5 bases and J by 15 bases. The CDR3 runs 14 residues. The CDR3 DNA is TGTGCCAGCAGCGCGTCCCGGGACAGGGACGGAGGGTTCTTC. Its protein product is CASSASRDRDGGFF.

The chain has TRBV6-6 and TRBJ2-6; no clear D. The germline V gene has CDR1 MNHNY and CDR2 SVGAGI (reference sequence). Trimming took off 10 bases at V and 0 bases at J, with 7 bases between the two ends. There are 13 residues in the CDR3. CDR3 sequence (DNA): TGTGCCACCTCCCCCTCTGGGGCCAACGTCCTGACTTTC. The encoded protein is CATSPSGANVLTF.

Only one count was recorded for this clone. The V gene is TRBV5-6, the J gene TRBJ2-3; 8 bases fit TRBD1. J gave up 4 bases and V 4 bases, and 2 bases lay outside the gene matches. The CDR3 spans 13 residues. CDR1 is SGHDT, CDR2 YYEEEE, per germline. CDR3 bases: TGTGCCAGCAGCGGGACAGGTTCAGATACGCAGTATTTT. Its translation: CASSGTGSDTQYF.

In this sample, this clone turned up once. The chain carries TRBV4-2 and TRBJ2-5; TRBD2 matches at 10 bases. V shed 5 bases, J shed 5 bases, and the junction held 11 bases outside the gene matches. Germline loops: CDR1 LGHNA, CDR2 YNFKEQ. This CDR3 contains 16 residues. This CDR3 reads CASSAPGTSDVETQYF. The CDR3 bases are TGTGCCAGCAGCGCACCCGGGACTAGCGATGTCGAGACCCAGTACTTC.

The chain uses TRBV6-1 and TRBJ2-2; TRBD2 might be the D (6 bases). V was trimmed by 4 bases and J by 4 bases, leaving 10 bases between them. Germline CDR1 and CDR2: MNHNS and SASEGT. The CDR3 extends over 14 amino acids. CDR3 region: CASSVKTSTGELFF. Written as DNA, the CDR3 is TGTGCCAGCAGTGTCAAGACTAGCACCGGGGAGCTGTTTTTT.

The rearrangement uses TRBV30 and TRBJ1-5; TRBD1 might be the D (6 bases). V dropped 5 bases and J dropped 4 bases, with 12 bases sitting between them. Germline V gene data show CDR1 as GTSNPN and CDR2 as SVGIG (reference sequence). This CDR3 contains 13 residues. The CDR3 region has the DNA TGTGCCTGGGCCACTGACAGGAATCAGCCCCAGCATTTT. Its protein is CAWATDRNQPQHF. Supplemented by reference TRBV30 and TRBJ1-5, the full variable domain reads SQTIHQWPATLVQPVGSPLSLECTVEGTSNPNLYWYRQAAGRGLQLLFYSVGIGQISSEVPQNLSASRPQDRQFILSSKKLLLSDSGFYLCAWATDRNQPQHFGDGTRLSIL.